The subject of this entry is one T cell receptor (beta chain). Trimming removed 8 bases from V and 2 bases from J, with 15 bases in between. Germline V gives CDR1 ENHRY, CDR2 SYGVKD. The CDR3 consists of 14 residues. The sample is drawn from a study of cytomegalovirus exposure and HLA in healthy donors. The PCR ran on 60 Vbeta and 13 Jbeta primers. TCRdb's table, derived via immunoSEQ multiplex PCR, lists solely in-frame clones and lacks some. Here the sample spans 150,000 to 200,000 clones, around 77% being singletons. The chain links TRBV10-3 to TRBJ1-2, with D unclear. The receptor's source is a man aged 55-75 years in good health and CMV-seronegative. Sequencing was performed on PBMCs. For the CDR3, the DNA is TGTGCCATCGCCCCTCGGGTCTCCAACTATGGCTACACCTTC. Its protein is CAIAPRVSNYGYTF.